This T cell receptor beta chain emerged from a study of T cell changes during pregnancy in multiple sclerosis. This clone came up once. Profiled with immunoSEQ multiplex PCR; TCRdb holds only in-frame clones, not every one. In the table there are approximately 65,000 clones, roughly nine tenths of which are singletons. Germline-derived CDR1 and CDR2 are WNHNN and SYGVQD (reference sequence). The CDR3 extends over 12 amino acids. The sequence came from a female donor with multiple sclerosis, enrolled in a pregnancy study. The V and J genes are TRBV10-1 and TRBJ2-1; D is ambiguous. Sample: CD4+ T cells from peripheral blood mononuclear cells, taken in the first trimester of pregnancy. CDR3 in amino acids: CAIRHNYNEQFF. CDR3 in DNA: TGCGCAATACGACATAACTACAATGAGCAGTTCTTC.